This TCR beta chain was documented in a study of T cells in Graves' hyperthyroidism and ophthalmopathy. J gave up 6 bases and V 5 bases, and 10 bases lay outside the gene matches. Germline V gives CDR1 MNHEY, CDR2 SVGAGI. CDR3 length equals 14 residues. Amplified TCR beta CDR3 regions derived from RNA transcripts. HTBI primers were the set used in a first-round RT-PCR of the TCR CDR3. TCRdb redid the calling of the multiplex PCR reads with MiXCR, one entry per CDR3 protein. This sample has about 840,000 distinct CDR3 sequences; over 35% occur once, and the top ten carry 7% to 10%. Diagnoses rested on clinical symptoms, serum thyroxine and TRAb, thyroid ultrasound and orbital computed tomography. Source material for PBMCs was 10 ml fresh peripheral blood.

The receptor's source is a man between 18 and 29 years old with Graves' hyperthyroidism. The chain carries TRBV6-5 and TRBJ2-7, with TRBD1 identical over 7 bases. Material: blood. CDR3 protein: CASSLVDRVGEQYF. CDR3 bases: TGTGCCAGCAGTCTAGTCGACAGGGTCGGCGAGCAGTACTTC.